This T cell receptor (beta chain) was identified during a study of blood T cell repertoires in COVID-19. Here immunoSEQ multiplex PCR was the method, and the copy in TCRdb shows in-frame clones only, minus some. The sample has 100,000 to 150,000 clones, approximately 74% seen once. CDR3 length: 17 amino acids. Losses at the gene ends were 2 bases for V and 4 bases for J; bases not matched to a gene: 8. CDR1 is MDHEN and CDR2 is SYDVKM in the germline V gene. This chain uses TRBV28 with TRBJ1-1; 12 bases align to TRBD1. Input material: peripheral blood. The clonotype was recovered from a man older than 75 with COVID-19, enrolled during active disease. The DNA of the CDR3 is TGTGCCAGCAGTTTAAGGGGACAGGGGGCATTTGGCACTGAAGCTTTCTTT. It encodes CASSLRGQGAFGTEAFF.